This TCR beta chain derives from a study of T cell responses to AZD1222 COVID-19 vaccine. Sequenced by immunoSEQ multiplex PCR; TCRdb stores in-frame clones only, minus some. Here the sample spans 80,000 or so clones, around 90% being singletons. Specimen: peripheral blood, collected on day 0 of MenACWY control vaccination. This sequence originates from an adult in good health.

CDR3 nucleotides: TGTGCCAGTAGTATAGATCGTGGTAGCGGGAGGGCCGGGACGCAGTATTTT. Amino acids: CASSIDRGSGRAGTQYF. The J gene is TRBJ2-3, the V gene TRBV19; 11 bases align to TRBD2. V lost 0 bases and J lost 9; bases outside the gene matches: 11. CDR3 size: 17 residues. Germline CDR1 is LNHDA and CDR2 is SQIVND (reference sequence).